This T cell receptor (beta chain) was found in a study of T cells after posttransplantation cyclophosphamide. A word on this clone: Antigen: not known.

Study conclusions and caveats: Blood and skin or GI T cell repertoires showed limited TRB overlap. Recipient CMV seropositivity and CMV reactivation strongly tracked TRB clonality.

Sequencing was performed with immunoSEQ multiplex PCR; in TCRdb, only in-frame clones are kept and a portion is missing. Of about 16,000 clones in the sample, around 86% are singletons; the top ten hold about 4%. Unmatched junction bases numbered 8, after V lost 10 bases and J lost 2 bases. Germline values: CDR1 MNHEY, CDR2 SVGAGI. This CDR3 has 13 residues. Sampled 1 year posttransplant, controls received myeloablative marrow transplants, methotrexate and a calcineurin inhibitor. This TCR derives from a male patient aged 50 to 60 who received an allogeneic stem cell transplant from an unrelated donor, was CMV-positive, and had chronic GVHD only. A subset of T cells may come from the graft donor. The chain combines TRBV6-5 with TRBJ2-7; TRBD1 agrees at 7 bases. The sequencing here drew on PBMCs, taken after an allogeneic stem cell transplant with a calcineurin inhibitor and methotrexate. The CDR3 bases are TGTGCCACCCCCCAGGGGGAGCCCTACGAGCAGTACTTC. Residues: CATPQGEPYEQYF.